This paragraph reports one T cell receptor (beta chain). Its target is unknown. The PCR ran on 60 Vbeta and 13 Jbeta primers. Produced via immunoSEQ multiplex PCR; TCRdb's table is partial and in-frame only. The sample contains around 230,000 clones, 85% of which appear only once. The entry originates in a study of cytomegalovirus exposure and HLA in healthy donors. Study-wide findings and caveats: Reported results showed that the classifier diagnosed cytomegalovirus status with high specificity and sensitivity. Researchers catalogued roughly 150 TCR beta chains as cytomegalovirus-associated.

Germline V gene data show CDR1 as SGHRS and CDR2 as YFSETQ. V was clipped by 3 bases and J by 3 bases, with 22 bases between them. The CDR3 has 18 amino acids. The TCR sequence derives from a girl between 2 and 10 years old in good health and CMV-seronegative. This rearrangement joins TRBV5-1 to TRBJ2-4; D may be TRBD1 (5 bases). The source material was PBMCs. The DNA of the CDR3 is TGCGCCAGCAGCTCAAACGCGCTGAGACAGAGCCACAAAAACATTCAGTACTTC. Protein sequence: CASSSNALRQSHKNIQYF.